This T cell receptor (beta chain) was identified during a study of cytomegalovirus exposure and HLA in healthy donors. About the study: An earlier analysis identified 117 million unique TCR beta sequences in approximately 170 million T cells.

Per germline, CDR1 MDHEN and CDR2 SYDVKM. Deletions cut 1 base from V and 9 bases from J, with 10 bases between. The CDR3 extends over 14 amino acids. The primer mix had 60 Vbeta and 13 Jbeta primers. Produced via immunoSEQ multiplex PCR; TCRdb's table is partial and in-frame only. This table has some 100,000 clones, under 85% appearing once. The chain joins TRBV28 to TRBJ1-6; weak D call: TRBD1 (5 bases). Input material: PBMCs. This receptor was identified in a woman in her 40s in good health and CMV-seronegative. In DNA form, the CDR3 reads TGTGCCAGCAGTTTATCGGTCGGGGGTTCACCCCTCCACTTT. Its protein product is CASSLSVGGSPLHF. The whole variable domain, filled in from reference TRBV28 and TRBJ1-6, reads DVKVTQSSRYLVKRTGEKVFLECVQDMDHENMFWYRQDPGLGLRLIYFSYDVKMKEKGDIPEGYSVSREKKERFSLILESASTNQTSMYLCASSLSVGGSPLHFGNGTRLTVT.